The 15 T cell receptor beta chains listed next were all sequenced from one sample in a study of T cell responses to AZD1222 COVID-19 vaccine. Produced via immunoSEQ multiplex PCR; TCRdb's table is partial and in-frame only. The sample records 200,000 or so clones, 90% to 95% being singletons. Sequences were derived from peripheral blood, sampled 28 days after the second AZD1222 dose. The source of these receptors is an adult who received the AZD1222 COVID-19 vaccine.

This chain connects TRBV28 to TRBJ1-1; D is possibly TRBD1 (6 bases). CDR1 and CDR2 from the germline V gene are MDHEN and SYDVKM. Trimming pared 2 bases from V and 0 bases from J, leaving 16 bases between. The CDR3 is 17 amino acids. CDR3 DNA sequence: TGTGCCAGCAGTTTAGAGGTCGGAGGGGGGTTGAACACTGAAGCTTTCTTT. It is translated as CASSLEVGGGLNTEAFF.

The V and J genes are TRBV7-9 and TRBJ2-1; 7 positions agree with TRBD1. CDR1 is SEHNR, CDR2 FQNEAQ, per germline (reference sequence). The CDR3 spans 15 residues. The junction had 4 bases not matched to a gene; V was cut back by 5 bases and J by 0 bases. CDR3 bases: TGTGCCAGCAGCCGGGGACAGAGCTCCTACAATGAGCAGTTCTTC. Residues: CASSRGQSSYNEQFF.

This rearrangement joins TRBV4-2 to TRBJ2-2; 16 bases fit TRBD2. Germline-derived CDR1 and CDR2 are LGHNA and YNFKEQ. CDR3 length: 18 residues. Germline trimming cut 2 bases from V and 8 bases from J; bases unmatched to any gene: 8. CDR3 loop: CASSQNPGLAGGQGELFF. The CDR3 bases are TGTGCCAGCAGCCAAAACCCGGGACTAGCGGGGGGGCAGGGGGAGCTGTTTTTT.

This clone is a singleton in its sample. This sequence joins TRBV10-3 and TRBJ2-7; the D is unclear. V was trimmed by 1 base and J by 3 bases, leaving 10 bases between them. CDR1 and CDR2 from the germline V gene are ENHRY and SYGVKD. The CDR3 extends over 14 amino acids. In DNA form, the CDR3 reads TGTGCCATCAGTGAGTACAGCCAGTACTACGAGCAGTACTTC. It encodes CAISEYSQYYEQYF.

The chain links TRBV6-4 to TRBJ1-1; maybe TRBD1 (6 bases). This CDR3 has 12 residues. Per germline, CDR1 MRHNA and CDR2 SNTAGT. Trimming removed 9 bases from V and 9 bases from J, with 17 bases in between. CDR3 bases: TGTGCCAGTAGGACGAGGGGGGGGAAAGCTTTCTTT. This gives the protein CASRTRGGKAFF.

The V gene is TRBV12-5, the J gene TRBJ1-1; D is perhaps TRBD1 (5 bases). Trimming cost V 2 bases and J 4 bases, with 20 bases left between them. The CDR3 runs to 17 residues. Germline CDR1 reads LGHNT; CDR2 reads FRNRAP. The CDR3 nucleotides are TGTGCTAGTGGTTTGTCCCCGCGCAGGGCGGGCGGCACTGAAGCTTTCTTT. Translated: CASGLSPRRAGGTEAFF. The full variable domain, in which reference TRBV12-5 and TRBJ1-1 provide the parts outside the CDR3, is DARVTQTPRHKVTEMGQEVTMRCQPILGHNTVFWYRQTMMQGLELLAYFRNRAPLDDSGMPKDRFSAEMPDATLATLKIQPSEPRDSAVYFCASGLSPRRAGGTEAFFGQGTRLTVV.

The chain uses TRBV7-9 and TRBJ1-4; D is undetermined. Trimming cost V 5 bases and J 14 bases, with 15 bases left between them. Per germline, CDR1 SEHNR and CDR2 FQNEAQ (reference sequence). There are 12 residues in the CDR3. The CDR3 region is CASSQNQVNLFF. CDR3 nucleotides: TGTGCCAGCAGCCAAAATCAGGTTAACCTGTTTTTT. The full variable domain, in which reference TRBV7-9 and TRBJ1-4 provide the parts outside the CDR3, is DTGVSQNPRHKITKRGQNVTFRCDPISEHNRLYWYRQTLGQGPEFLTYFQNEAQLEKSRLLSDRFSAERPKGSFSTLEIQRTEQGDSAMYLCASSQNQVNLFFGSGTQLSVL.

The chain links TRBV18 to TRBJ1-2, with D possibly matching TRBD1 (5 bases). V was trimmed by 6 bases and J by 3 bases, leaving 20 bases between them. Germline CDR1 and CDR2: KGHSH and LQKENI. This CDR3 spans 16 amino acids. This CDR3 reads CASSPYTIGTDYGYTF. DNA of the CDR3: TGTGCCAGCTCGCCCTATACCATAGGGACCGACTATGGCTACACCTTC.

The chain employs TRBV3-1 (or the pseudogene TRBV3-2) and TRBJ2-3; D ambiguous. V gave up 2 bases and J gave up 1 base, with 4 bases separating them. Germline assignment: CDR1 LGHDT and CDR2 YNNKEL (reference sequence). There are 13 residues in the CDR3. This CDR3 is CASSQPGTDTQYF. In DNA, the CDR3 is TGTGCCAGCAGCCAACCGGGCACAGATACGCAGTATTTT.

CDR3 loop: CASSLGRSYGYTF. The CDR3 DNA reads TGTGCCAGCAGCCTGGGACGGTCCTATGGCTACACCTTC. The rearrangement joins TRBV2 to TRBJ1-2, with D tentatively TRBD1 (5 bases). This CDR3 is 13 amino acids long. V lost 6 bases and J 4 bases, leaving 12 bases between the germline ends. Germline V gives CDR1 SNHLY, CDR2 FYNNEI.

In nucleotides, the CDR3 is TGTGCCAGCAGCTTCGGCGGGGGGAGCACAGATACGCAGTATTTT. It is translated as CASSFGGGSTDTQYF. The chain couples TRBV11-3 to TRBJ2-3; 8 nucleotides agree with TRBD2. Per germline, CDR1 SGHNT and CDR2 YENEEA. The ends lost 3 bases at V and 0 bases at J; junction bases unmatched: 2. The CDR3 has 15 residues.

The chain combines TRBV10-3 with TRBJ2-5, with D tentatively TRBD1 or TRBD2 (5 bases each). The V gene's germline CDR1 is ENHRY and CDR2 SYGVKD. CDR3 length: 14 amino acids. V was pared by 7 bases and J by 2 bases, with 14 bases between. The CDR3 sequence: CAITPGPTQETQYF. CDR3 coding DNA: TGTGCCATCACCCCGGGACCTACGCAAGAGACCCAGTACTTC.

The gene calls are TRBV30 and TRBJ1-2; 8 bases fit TRBD1. CDR1 is GTSNPN and CDR2 is SVGIG in the germline V gene (reference sequence). Trimming took 4 bases from V and 3 from J; bases not matched to a gene: 10. CDR3 length equals 15 residues. CDR3 bases: TGTGCCTGGACCCCGGGACAGGTTGGGGACTATGGCTACACCTTC. It translates to CAWTPGQVGDYGYTF.

The chain combines TRBV30 with TRBJ2-5; D call uncertain. Germline V CDR1 and CDR2: GTSNPN, SVGIG (reference sequence). V dropped 1 base and J dropped 5 bases, with 14 bases sitting between them. The CDR3 is 14 amino acids. This CDR3 reads CAWSAAALGETQYF. The CDR3 DNA reads TGTGCCTGGAGTGCCGCGGCCCTAGGGGAGACCCAGTACTTC.

J is TRBJ1-5 and V is TRBV7-8, with 11 bases matching TRBD1. The CDR3 totals 16 residues. Per the germline V gene, CDR1 is SGHVS and CDR2 is FQNEAQ. The V gene end was trimmed by 5 bases and the J gene end by 7 bases; junction bases not matched to a gene: 10. CDR3 nucleotide sequence: TGTGCCAGCAGCCCGAGGACAGGGGGCTTAGAACAGCCCCAGCATTTT. Amino acid sequence: CASSPRTGGLEQPQHF.